These 16 T cell receptor beta chains originate from one sample sequenced in a study of sequential checkpoint blockade in melanoma. Treatment of the sample: randomized to nivolumab then ipilimumab (arm A) or the reverse (arm B). Clones were sequenced by immunoSEQ multiplex PCR, and TCRdb holds only the in-frame ones, with some missing. The top ten clones hold approximately 6% of a sample with about 35,000 clones, 70% to 90% of them seen once. This specimen was CD8+ T cells sorted from blood (inferred from file names), taken from a patient given nivolumab and ipilimumab in sequence. These receptors were taken from a human donor with melanoma.

V gene TRBV5-4 combines with J gene TRBJ1-4; 7 bases fit TRBD1. Germline-derived CDR1 and CDR2 are SGHNT and YYREEE (reference sequence). The CDR3 sequence is 14 residues long. The trim removed 2 bases at V and 6 bases at J, leaving 4 bases unmatched. The chain's CDR3 is CASSFKGGDEKLFF. The CDR3 region has the DNA TGTGCCAGCAGCTTTAAAGGGGGCGATGAAAAACTGTTTTTT. Variable domain in full (rest from reference TRBV5-4 and TRBJ1-4): ETGVTQSPTHLIKTRGQQVTLRCSSQSGHNTVSWYQQALGQGPQFIFQYYREEENGRGNFPPRFSGLQFPNYSSELNVNALELDDSALYLCASSFKGGDEKLFFGSGTQLSVL.

J is TRBJ2-1 and V is TRBV9; 13 bases are shared with TRBD2. Trimming cost V 4 bases and J 0 bases; bases outside gene matches: 4. This CDR3 has 17 residues. Germline CDR1 SGDLS, CDR2 YYNGEE. The CDR3 protein is CASSFRTSGSSYNEQFF. The DNA for the CDR3 is TGTGCCAGCAGCTTCCGGACTAGCGGGAGCTCCTACAATGAGCAGTTCTTC.

This chain connects TRBV19 to TRBJ2-1; 16 nucleotides match TRBD2. The CDR3 sequence is 21 residues long. V lost 4 bases to trimming and J lost 0 bases; unmatched junction nucleotides: 12. Germline CDR1 is LNHDA and CDR2 is SQIVND (reference sequence). CDR3 residues: CASSRGLAGGSKETSYNEQFF. The DNA for the CDR3 is TGTGCCAGTAGTAGGGGACTAGCGGGAGGGTCAAAAGAAACCTCCTACAATGAGCAGTTCTTC.

The chain links TRBV11-2 to TRBJ2-7; TRBD1 might be the D (6 bases). CDR3 length: 12 amino acids. Trimming pared 5 bases from V and 5 bases from J, leaving 10 bases between. The germline V gene encodes CDR1 SGHAT and CDR2 FQNNGV. CDR3 bases: TGTGCCAGCAGCCTTACAGGGAACGAGCAGTACTTC. This gives the protein CASSLTGNEQYF.

This clone appeared a few times. This chain joins TRBV9 and TRBJ1-1; D uncertain. Germline lookup yields CDR1 SGDLS and CDR2 YYNGEE. With 2 bases removed from V and 8 bases from J, the gap between germline ends came to 16 bases. The CDR3 length is 14 residues. The CDR3 nucleotides are TGTGCCAGCAGCGTTGACAACCCCAATGGCGAAGCTTTCTTT. Protein product: CASSVDNPNGEAFF.

As to this clone: This CDR3 is also generated by other DNA sequences in the sample. The V gene is TRBV27, the J gene TRBJ1-1; unclear D gene. The length of the CDR3 is 13 residues. CDR1 and CDR2 (germline): MNHEY, SMNVEV (reference sequence). The V and J ends lost 2 bases and 1 base respectively, with 5 bases between them. The CDR3 DNA reads TGTGCCAGCAGTTTAAGAGGGAACACTGAAGCTTTCTTT. Encoded protein: CASSLRGNTEAFF.

The table lists this clone with a count of one. V usage is TRBV6-4 and J usage is TRBJ2-3, with 8 positions matching TRBD2. Germline assignment: CDR1 MRHNA and CDR2 SNTAGT. This CDR3 spans 15 amino acids. With V trimmed by 3 bases and J by 2 bases, 4 bases remained unmatched. The CDR3 is CASSEQAGATDTQYF. Written as DNA, the CDR3 is TGTGCCAGCAGTGAGCAAGCGGGGGCCACAGATACGCAGTATTTT.

The gene calls are TRBV7-6 and TRBJ1-4; TRBD1 matches 7 bases. The CDR3 has 14 amino acids. The junction had 1 base not matched to a gene; V was cut back by 3 bases and J by 3 bases. Germline V lookup: CDR1 SGHVS, CDR2 FNYEAQ. The CDR3 DNA reads TGTGCCAGCAGCTTGACAGGGCCTAATGAAAAACTGTTTTTT. The encoded protein is CASSLTGPNEKLFF.

The chain is built from TRBV27 and TRBJ2-7, with 7 bases matching TRBD1. The CDR3 runs to 14 residues. After removal of 5 bases from V and 4 bases from J, the junction contained 8 bases not matched to a gene. CDR1 MNHEY and CDR2 SMNVEV come from the germline V gene (reference sequence). Here the CDR3 DNA reads TGTGCCAGCAGTCTATGGGACAGCACTTACGAGCAGTACTTC. Its translation: CASSLWDSTYEQYF.

This chain joins TRBV5-1 and TRBJ1-5; the match to TRBD1 covers 7 bases. Germline V lookup: CDR1 SGHRS, CDR2 YFSETQ. After removal of 3 bases from V and 7 bases from J, the junction contained 4 bases not matched to a gene. The CDR3 sequence is 13 residues long. This CDR3 is CASSSGQPQPQHF. CDR3 nucleotide sequence: TGCGCCAGCAGCTCGGGACAGCCCCAGCCCCAGCATTTT.

This clone appeared once. The chain links TRBV28 to TRBJ2-7; 13 bases match TRBD2. Germline V CDR1 and CDR2: MDHEN, SYDVKM. The length of the CDR3 is 15 residues. V gave up 6 bases and J gave up 5 bases; unmatched junction bases: 7. CDR3 bases: TGTGCCAGCAGGAGAACTAGCGGGAGGGCCGACGAGCAGTACTTC. It translates to CASRRTSGRADEQYF. Filled out from reference TRBV28 and TRBJ2-7, the complete variable domain reads DVKVTQSSRYLVKRTGEKVFLECVQDMDHENMFWYRQDPGLGLRLIYFSYDVKMKEKGDIPEGYSVSREKKERFSLILESASTNQTSMYLCASRRTSGRADEQYFGPGTRLTVT.

The chain has TRBV29-1 and TRBJ2-1; 14 bases are a match to TRBD2. CDR1 and CDR2 from the germline V gene are SQVTM and ANQGSEA. The CDR3 covers 12 residues. V was clipped by 7 bases and J by 9 bases; unmatched bases: 2. This chain's CDR3 is CSAGTSGSEQFF. For the CDR3, the DNA is TGCAGCGCGGGGACTAGCGGGAGTGAGCAGTTCTTC.

This chain joins TRBV19 and TRBJ2-5, with 8 bases matching TRBD2. This CDR3 contains 14 residues. In germline, CDR1 is LNHDA, CDR2 SQIVND (reference sequence). The V gene end was trimmed by 3 bases and the J gene end by 3 bases; junction bases not matched to a gene: 3. The CDR3 coding sequence is TGTGCCAGTAGTATTCGTAGCGGGGAAGAGACCCAGTACTTC. It is translated as CASSIRSGEETQYF.

V is TRBV2 and J is TRBJ2-3; no clear D. CDR3 length: 17 amino acids. Trimming shortened V by 6 bases and J by 0 bases, and 19 bases separated the two germline ends. Germline values: CDR1 SNHLY, CDR2 FYNNEI. The CDR3 loop reads CASSAAFGQTSTDTQYF. CDR3 in DNA: TGTGCCAGCAGCGCGGCGTTTGGTCAAACTAGCACAGATACGCAGTATTTT.

The rearrangement links TRBV30 to TRBJ1-4, with unresolved D. This CDR3 contains 15 residues. V lost 2 bases and J lost 10, with 20 bases in between. Germline loops: CDR1 GTSNPN, CDR2 SVGIG (reference sequence). CDR3 in amino acids: CAWSIPSGIMGKLFF. The CDR3 DNA sequence: TGTGCCTGGAGTATTCCAAGCGGGATTATGGGAAAACTGTTTTTT.

The V gene is TRBV29-1, the J gene TRBJ2-1; TRBD1 matches at 8 bases. This CDR3 has 14 residues. Germline V gives CDR1 SQVTM, CDR2 ANQGSEA. The ends lost 4 bases at V and 5 bases at J; junction bases unmatched: 7. CDR3 amino acids: CSVAGGALHNEQFF. The CDR3 nucleotides read TGCAGCGTTGCAGGGGGCGCACTCCACAATGAGCAGTTCTTC.